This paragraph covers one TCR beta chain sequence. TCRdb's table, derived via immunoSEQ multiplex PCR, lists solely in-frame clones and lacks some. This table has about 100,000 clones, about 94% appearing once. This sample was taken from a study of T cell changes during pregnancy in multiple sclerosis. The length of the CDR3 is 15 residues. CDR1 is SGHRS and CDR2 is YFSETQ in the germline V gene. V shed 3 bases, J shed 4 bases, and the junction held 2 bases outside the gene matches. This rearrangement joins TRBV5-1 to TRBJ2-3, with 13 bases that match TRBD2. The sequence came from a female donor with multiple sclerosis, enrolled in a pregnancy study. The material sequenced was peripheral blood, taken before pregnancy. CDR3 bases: TGCGCCAGCAGCTCGGGACTAGCGGGATCAGATACGCAGTATTTT. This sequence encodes CASSSGLAGSDTQYF.